The subject of this entry is one T cell receptor (beta chain). The antigen is unknown. Germline assignment: CDR1 MNHEY and CDR2 SMNVEV (reference sequence). After removal of 4 bases from V and 6 bases from J, the junction contained 6 bases not matched to a gene. This CDR3 region has 16 residues. These data belong to a study of T cells in pancreatic ductal adenocarcinoma. Whole-study findings and limits: This surgical cohort overrepresents the minority presenting with early-stage disease. Blood clonality (roughly 0.067) did not differ significantly from tumor (roughly 0.1).

The repertoire was sequenced with immunoSEQ multiplex PCR; TCRdb's copy has only in-frame clones and lacks some. The sample carries 25,000 to 35,000 clones, over 85% recorded once. The selected patients with pancreatic ductal adenocarcinoma had surgery but no neoadjuvant therapy. Specimen: PBMCs. The chain combines TRBV27 with TRBJ2-2; 12 bases are a match to TRBD2. The receptor was isolated from a human donor with pancreatic ductal adenocarcinoma. The CDR3 region has the DNA TGTGCCAGCAGTTCCTATACTAGCGGGAGGCCCGGGGAGCTGTTTTTT. As protein: CASSSYTSGRPGELFF.